The source of this TCR beta chain is a study of blood T cell repertoires in COVID-19. The method was immunoSEQ multiplex PCR; TCRdb's version includes in-frame clones alone and lacks a portion of them. The data contain under 350,000 clones, more than 75% of them seen just once; the ten biggest clones take up 2.6%. V was pared by 4 bases and J by 8 bases, with 23 bases between. Germline V gene lookup returns CDR1 LGHNA and CDR2 YNFKEQ. This CDR3 spans 16 amino acids. Adults between roughly 18 and 95 years of age took part from about 24 US areas. The V call is TRBV4-2, the J call TRBJ1-2; tentative D call: TRBD1 (6 bases). This TCR was recovered from a man aged 55 to 69 who had recovered from COVID-19. Sequenced input: PBMCs or T cells enriched from blood (not recorded which). The CDR3 bases are TGTGCCAGCAGCCTTACCCAAGGATCAGGGGAGGGGGGCTACACCTTC. This encodes CASSLTQGSGEGGYTF.